Each of the 25 T cell receptor beta chains below was sequenced from the same sample in a study of blood T cell repertoires in COVID-19. Here immunoSEQ multiplex PCR was the method, and the copy in TCRdb shows in-frame clones only, minus some. The table includes some 290,000 clones, about nine tenths detected once. The sample was peripheral blood. The receptors here all came from a woman aged 50 to 60 who had recovered from COVID-19.

The V and J genes are TRBV4-2 and TRBJ1-2; TRBD1 matches 9 bases. CDR3 size: 14 residues. J was trimmed by 4 bases and V by 3 bases; bases with no gene match: 3. The germline gives CDR1 LGHNA, CDR2 YNFKEQ. The CDR3 sequence is CASSHEGQGYGYTF. The DNA of the CDR3 is TGTGCCAGCAGCCACGAGGGACAGGGCTATGGCTACACCTTC.

The CDR3: CSASWLAGNIQYF. CDR3 coding DNA: TGCAGTGCTAGTTGGCTAGCGGGAAACATTCAGTACTTC. This chain links TRBV20-1 with TRBJ2-4; TRBD2 matches 8 bases. Germline V lookup: CDR1 DFQATT, CDR2 SNEGSKA (reference sequence). V was pared by 3 bases and J by 6 bases, with 4 bases of the junction left unmatched. The CDR3 is 13 amino acids.

In its sample, this clone was seen once. CDR3 sequence: CAWSKREREQYF. CDR3 sequence (DNA): TGTGCCTGGAGTAAAAGGGAGAGGGAGCAGTACTTC. V and J are TRBV30 and TRBJ2-7; TRBD2 is a possible D gene (5 bases). There are 12 residues in the CDR3. The V and J ends lost 2 bases and 7 bases respectively, with 12 bases between them. Germline V gene lookup returns CDR1 GTSNPN and CDR2 SVGIG (reference sequence).

The rearrangement joins TRBV5-1 to TRBJ2-3; no clear D. Germline V gene lookup returns CDR1 SGHRS and CDR2 YFSETQ. Between the trimmed V and J ends, which lost 0 bases and 4 bases, there was a span of 9 bases. CDR3 size: 14 residues. CDR3 nucleotide sequence: TGCGCCAGCAGCTTGGAGGTTAGCCCAGATACGCAGTATTTT. Its translation is CASSLEVSPDTQYF. The entire variable domain, with the rest obtained from reference TRBV5-1 and TRBJ2-3, is as follows: KAGVTQTPRYLIKTRGQQVTLSCSPISGHRSVSWYQQTPGQGLQFLFEYFSETQRNKGNFPGRFSGRQFSNSRSEMNVSTLELGDSALYLCASSLEVSPDTQYFGPGTRLTVL.

V gene TRBV7-2 combines with J gene TRBJ1-2; D gene ambiguous. V was trimmed by 5 bases and J by 4 bases, leaving 11 bases between them. Per the germline V gene, CDR1 is SGHTA and CDR2 is FQGNSA. The CDR3 loop spans 13 amino acids. The CDR3 sequence is CASSHTVSYGYTF. The CDR3 region has the DNA TGTGCCAGCAGCCATACAGTCAGCTATGGCTACACCTTC.

This clone came up a few times. The chain couples TRBV12-3 or TRBV12-4 to TRBJ1-1; 8 bases match TRBD1. J was trimmed by 8 bases and V by 4 bases; bases with no gene match: 3. The CDR3 covers 12 residues. The CDR3 DNA reads TGTGCCAGCAGTTCCGGGACAGGCGAAGCTTTCTTT. It specifies CASSSGTGEAFF.

The chain joins TRBV9 to TRBJ2-3; 9 bases are shared with TRBD2. This CDR3 spans 17 amino acids. V lost 4 bases and J lost 5; bases outside the gene matches: 14. Germline loops: CDR1 SGDLS, CDR2 YYNGEE. The CDR3 DNA is TGTGCCAGCAGCACGCCAAAAGCGGGGGGAGTAAGAGATACGCAGTATTTT. Translated, it gives CASSTPKAGGVRDTQYF.

The V call is TRBV19, the J call TRBJ2-2; 10 bases line up with TRBD1. V dropped 5 bases and J dropped 2; count of bases not matched to a gene: 5. Germline CDR1 is LNHDA and CDR2 is SQIVND (reference sequence). The CDR3 is 16 amino acids. The CDR3 DNA sequence: TGTGCCAGTAGTCTGCGGACAGGGGGAAACACCGGGGAGCTGTTTTTT. Protein sequence: CASSLRTGGNTGELFF.

V and J are TRBV9 and TRBJ1-3; D may be TRBD1 (6 bases). Trimming took 4 bases from V and 0 from J, leaving 11 bases between them. Germline V gives CDR1 SGDLS, CDR2 YYNGEE. CDR3 length equals 15 residues. CDR3 DNA sequence: TGTGCCAGCAGCTACGGACAGAGCTCTGGAAACACCATATATTTT. Translating it yields CASSYGQSSGNTIYF.

This clone was observed a few times. The chain is built from TRBV24-1 and TRBJ1-1; D is ambiguous. Looked up from germline, CDR1 is KGHDR and CDR2 is SFDVKD. V dropped 3 bases and J dropped 3 bases, with 7 bases sitting between them. CDR3 length: 13 amino acids. Written as DNA, the CDR3 is TGTGCCACCAGTGATGAGAGGGACACTGAAGCTTTCTTT. As protein: CATSDERDTEAFF.

Comment on this clone: Different DNA sequences within this sample yield the same CDR3. The chain carries TRBV24-1 and TRBJ2-3; 9 nucleotides match TRBD1. The germline gives CDR1 KGHDR, CDR2 SFDVKD. Losses at the gene ends were 4 bases for V and 5 bases for J; bases not matched to a gene: 6. The CDR3 has 15 amino acids. Written as DNA, the CDR3 is TGTGCCACCAGTGACCCGGGACAGGGAGGAGATACGCAGTATTTT. It codes for CATSDPGQGGDTQYF.

The chain recombines TRBV15 with TRBJ2-1, with D perhaps matching TRBD2 (6 bases). The germline V gene encodes CDR1 LNHNV and CDR2 YYDKDF (reference sequence). V lost 6 bases, J lost 7 bases, and 13 bases lay in between. CDR3 length equals 13 residues. CDR3 sequence reads: CATRGTGRNEQFF. Written as DNA, the CDR3 is TGTGCCACCAGAGGGACTGGTCGAAATGAGCAGTTCTTC.

The chain couples TRBV25-1 to TRBJ2-2; 11 bases agree with TRBD2. Germline V gene sequence: CDR1 MGHDK, CDR2 SYGVNS. CDR3 length: 17 amino acids. Trimming at V came to 8 bases and at J to 0 bases, leaving 8 bases not matched to a gene. The chain's CDR3 is CASGGTSGDANTGELFF. The DNA of the CDR3 is TGTGCCAGCGGTGGGACTAGCGGTGACGCGAACACCGGGGAGCTGTTTTTT.

The genes are TRBV24-1 and TRBJ1-2, with 11 positions matching TRBD1. The germline gives CDR1 KGHDR, CDR2 SFDVKD. V trimming: 4 bases; J trimming: 4 bases; junction bases outside the gene matches: 7. The CDR3 length is 16 residues. CDR3 coding DNA: TGTGCCACCAGTGACCCTCGGACAGGGGGCGTCTATGGCTACACCTTC. Its protein product is CATSDPRTGGVYGYTF.

This sequence joins TRBV19 and TRBJ1-1, with 7 bases that match TRBD1. CDR3 length equals 14 residues. Germline CDR1 is LNHDA and CDR2 is SQIVND (reference sequence). The V segment lost 5 bases and the J segment 1 base; nucleotides outside the gene matches: 4. CDR3 nucleotide sequence: TGTGCCAGTAGTCCGGACAGGTGGAACACTGAAGCTTTCTTT. Translated: CASSPDRWNTEAFF.

The V and J genes are TRBV5-1 and TRBJ2-1; TRBD2 matches 7 bases. The CDR3 is made up of 16 amino acids. V lost 3 bases to trimming and J lost 7 bases; unmatched junction nucleotides: 13. The germline V gene encodes CDR1 SGHRS and CDR2 YFSETQ. CDR3 in amino acids: CASSSLATSLRNEQFF. CDR3 coding DNA: TGCGCCAGCAGCTCACTAGCGACATCTCTGCGAAATGAGCAGTTCTTC.

This chain joins TRBV11-2 and TRBJ2-1; 12 bases are a match to TRBD2. V trimming: 4 bases; J trimming: 6 bases; junction bases outside the gene matches: 4. Looked up from germline, CDR1 is SGHAT and CDR2 is FQNNGV. The CDR3 spans 15 residues. The CDR3 DNA follows: TGTGCCAGCAGCTGGACTAGCGGGATTGGCAATGAGCAGTTCTTC. It encodes CASSWTSGIGNEQFF.

This clone was recorded only once. V usage is TRBV30 and J usage is TRBJ1-1; D is undetermined. V lost 2 bases, J lost 1 base, and 11 bases lay in between. This CDR3 contains 14 residues. CDR1 GTSNPN and CDR2 SVGIG come from the germline V gene (reference sequence). The CDR3 region is CAWSSGVRNTEAFF. CDR3 bases: TGTGCCTGGAGTAGCGGGGTACGGAACACTGAAGCTTTCTTT.

This sequence joins TRBV5-1 and TRBJ2-1, with 7 bases fitting TRBD2. Germline CDR1 is SGHRS and CDR2 is YFSETQ. The V segment lost 4 bases and the J segment 9 bases; nucleotides outside the gene matches: 13. The CDR3 covers 15 residues. CDR3 sequence: CASSTGGGEGREQFF. The CDR3 DNA is TGCGCCAGCAGCACGGGAGGCGGGGAAGGGCGTGAGCAGTTCTTC.

V gene TRBV6-5 combines with J gene TRBJ2-7, with TRBD1 matching over 7 bases. V lost 2 bases and J lost 4; bases outside the gene matches: 5. In germline, CDR1 is MNHEY, CDR2 SVGAGI. The CDR3 covers 14 residues. This chain's CDR3 is CASSYRGLSYEQYF. The CDR3 DNA reads as TGTGCCAGCAGTTACAGGGGGCTTTCTTACGAGCAGTACTTC.

In this sample, this clone turned up once. CDR3 loop: CASSPLTRSYGYTF. CDR3 coding DNA: TGTGCCAGCAGTCCCCTGACAAGGTCGTATGGCTACACCTTC. V usage is TRBV6-5 and J usage is TRBJ1-2; D is uncertain. The germline gives CDR1 MNHEY, CDR2 SVGAGI. V dropped 5 bases and J dropped 5 bases, with 15 bases sitting between them. The CDR3 runs to 14 residues.

This clone occurred once. J is TRBJ1-4 and V is TRBV7-9, with D maybe TRBD1 (5 bases). Trimming removed 0 bases from V and 4 bases from J, with 9 bases in between. The CDR3 extends over 15 amino acids. Germline values: CDR1 SEHNR, CDR2 FQNEAQ (reference sequence). CDR3 nucleotide sequence: TGTGCCAGCAGCTTAGCGGGGGGGTATAATGAAAAACTGTTTTTT. Its translation is CASSLAGGYNEKLFF. Supplemented by reference TRBV7-9 and TRBJ1-4, the full variable domain reads DTGVSQNPRHKITKRGQNVTFRCDPISEHNRLYWYRQTLGQGPEFLTYFQNEAQLEKSRLLSDRFSAERPKGSFSTLEIQRTEQGDSAMYLCASSLAGGYNEKLFFGSGTQLSVL.

This rearrangement joins TRBV5-6 to TRBJ2-5; TRBD2 aligns across 8 bases. This CDR3 is built from 15 residues. The V gene's germline CDR1 is SGHDT and CDR2 YYEEEE. Germline trimming cut 5 bases from V and 5 bases from J; bases unmatched to any gene: 11. The CDR3: CASSGGAGVRETQYF. The CDR3 bases are TGTGCCAGCAGTGGGGGAGCGGGAGTGAGGGAGACCCAGTACTTC.

The CDR3 sequence is CASSEQGGALYEQYF. The DNA of the CDR3 is TGTGCCAGCAGTGAACAAGGGGGGGCCCTCTACGAGCAGTACTTC. This chain joins TRBV28 and TRBJ2-7, with D possibly matching TRBD2 (7 bases). Germline V lookup: CDR1 MDHEN, CDR2 SYDVKM. Trimming pared 5 bases from V and 3 bases from J, leaving 17 bases between. The CDR3 runs 15 residues.

This clone occurred a few times. Other DNA sequences in the sample encode the same CDR3. The J gene is TRBJ2-7, the V gene TRBV5-8, with D perhaps matching TRBD1 (5 bases). The CDR3 is 13 amino acids. Germline V lookup: CDR1 SGHTS, CDR2 YDEGEE. V dropped 4 bases and J dropped 3 bases, with 11 bases sitting between them. The CDR3 reads CASSLTDSYEQYF. DNA for the CDR3: TGTGCCAGCAGCCTTACCGACAGCTACGAGCAGTACTTC.